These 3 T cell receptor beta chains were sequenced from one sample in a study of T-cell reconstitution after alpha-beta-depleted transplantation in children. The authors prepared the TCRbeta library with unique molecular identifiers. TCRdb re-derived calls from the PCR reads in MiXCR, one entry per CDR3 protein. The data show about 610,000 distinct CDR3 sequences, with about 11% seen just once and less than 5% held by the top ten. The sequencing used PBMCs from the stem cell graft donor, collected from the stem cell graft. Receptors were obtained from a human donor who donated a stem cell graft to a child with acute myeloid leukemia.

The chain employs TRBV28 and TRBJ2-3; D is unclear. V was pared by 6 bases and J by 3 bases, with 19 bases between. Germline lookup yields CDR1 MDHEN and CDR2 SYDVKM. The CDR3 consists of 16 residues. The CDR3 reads CASSRGGPGRTDTQYF. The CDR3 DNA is TGTGCCAGCAGCCGCGGTGGGCCCGGTAGGACAGATACGCAGTATTTT.

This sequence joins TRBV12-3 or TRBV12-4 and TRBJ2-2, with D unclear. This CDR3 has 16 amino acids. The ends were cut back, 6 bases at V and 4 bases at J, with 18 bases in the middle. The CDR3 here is CASSSPRVMGTGELFF. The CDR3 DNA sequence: TGTGCCAGCAGCTCTCCTCGGGTTATGGGCACCGGGGAGCTGTTTTTT.

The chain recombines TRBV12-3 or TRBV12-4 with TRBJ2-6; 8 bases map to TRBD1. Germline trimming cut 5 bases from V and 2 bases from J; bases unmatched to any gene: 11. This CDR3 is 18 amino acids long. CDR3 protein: CASSRPGQEEPGANVLTF. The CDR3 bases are TGTGCCAGCAGTCGACCGGGACAGGAAGAGCCTGGGGCCAACGTCCTGACTTTC.